The rows below give T cell receptor beta chains drawn from one sample of a study of shared clonotypes between healthy human individuals. Sequencing was performed with immunoSEQ multiplex PCR; in TCRdb, only in-frame clones are kept and a portion is missing. Altogether some 2.3 million clones are present, 85% to 95% being singletons, with the ten largest covering 0.35% to 0.45%. Material: naive CD4+ T cells from PBMCs. All receptors come from a man younger than 30 in good health. Some clones in this sample may be carry-over from other donors' samples. The CDR3 runs from the conserved cysteine through the conserved F or W. The D gene is left open where the match is weak. Rows give clone size only sometimes, using once, few, many, or a class for an expanded clone.

clone_size | d_call | j_call | cdr3_length | v_call | cdr3_nt | cdr3_aa
NA | TRBD2 | TRBJ2-5 | 14 | TRBV2 | TGTGCCAGCAGTGAGGCTAGCGGGAAAGAGACCCAGTACTTC | CASSEASGKETQYF
NA | TRBD2 | TRBJ2-1 | 16 | TRBV5-1 | TGCGCCAGCAGCTTCGAGTCACGGGAGGGCCAGGTTGAGCAGTTCTTC | CASSFESREGQVEQFF
NA | TRBD2 | TRBJ2-1 | 18 | TRBV28 | TGTGCCAGCAGTTTCCCGGCTAGCGGGAGTCGGTCCTACAATGAGCAGTTCTTC | CASSFPASGSRSYNEQFF
NA | NA | TRBJ1-6 | 18 | TRBV5-1 | TGCGCCAGCAGCTTGGCCGGGCAGGGCAGGTCCTATAATTCACCCCTCCACTTT | CASSLAGQGRSYNSPLHF
NA | NA | TRBJ2-1 | 15 | TRBV28 | TGTGCCAGCACCCCCCGCAGGGGCGCCTACAATGAGCAGTTCTTC | CASTPRRGAYNEQFF
few | NA | TRBJ2-5 | 13 | TRBV18 | TGTGCCAGCTCACCCGGACAGCAAGAGACCCAGTACTTC | CASSPGQQETQYF
NA | NA | TRBJ1-2 | 13 | TRBV2 | TGTGCCAGCAGTGAAGCGTCCGAGGTCGGCTACACCTTC | CASSEASEVGYTF
once | NA | TRBJ2-5 | 14 | TRBV9 | TGTGCCAGCAGCGCGGACTTGTTAAAAGAGACCCAGTACTTC | CASSADLLKETQYF
NA | NA | TRBJ2-3 | 15 | TRBV4-3 | TGCGCCAGCAGCCCTAAGTTGTACGGCACGGATACGCAGTATTTT | CASSPKLYGTDTQYF
NA | TRBD1 | TRBJ2-1 | 15 | TRBV6-1 | TGTGCCAGCACTAACCGGCAGGGGGAAGAGAGAGGGCAGTTCTTC | CASTNRQGEERGQFF
NA | NA | TRBJ1-2 | 9 | TRBV20-1 | TGCCAGGGAAGGCATGGCTACACCTTC | CQGRHGYTF
NA | NA | TRBJ1-1 | 15 | TRBV28 | TGTGCCAGCAGCATCCAAGGGAGGCGGCGGACTGAAGCTTTCTTT | CASSIQGRRRTEAFF
NA | NA | TRBJ1-6 | 13 | TRBV28 | TGTGCCAGCAGGCCACTGACAGTTTCACCCCTCCACTTT | CASRPLTVSPLHF
NA | NA | TRBJ2-1 | 14 | TRBV10-2 | TGCGCCAGCAGTGAGCCTCCTCTTTACAATGAGCAGTTCTTC | CASSEPPLYNEQFF
NA | NA | TRBJ2-7 | 14 | TRBV19 | TGTGCCAGTAGTATTGGGGCCCGGGGCGGCGAGCAGTACTTC | CASSIGARGGEQYF
NA | NA | TRBJ2-5 | 12 | TRBV10-3 | TGTGCCATCAGTGAGCCGGCGGGGACCCAGTACTTC | CAISEPAGTQYF
NA | TRBD1 | TRBJ1-2 | 14 | TRBV7-9 | TGTGCCAGCAGCTCCAGCCAGGGACAGGGTGGCTACACCTTC | CASSSSQGQGGYTF
once | NA | TRBJ2-6 | 18 | TRBV19 | TGTGCCAGTAGTGCTAATAGATATCGGGACTCTGGGGCCAACGTCCTGACTTTC | CASSANRYRDSGANVLTF
NA | NA | TRBJ2-5 | 14 | TRBV2 | TGTGCCAGCTCATGGGAGATGGTGGTAGAGACCCAGTACTTC | CASSWEMVVETQYF
NA | NA | TRBJ2-2 | 13 | TRBV11-2 | TGTGCCAGCAGCTTAGGGTCGCCCGGGGAGCTGTTTTTT | CASSLGSPGELFF
NA | NA | TRBJ1-2 | 13 | TRBV11-2 | TGTGCCAGCAGCTTAGATCTTACATCCGGCTACACCTTC | CASSLDLTSGYTF
NA | NA | TRBJ2-2 | 12 | TRBV10-3 | TGTGCCATCAGTACTGGGACCGGGGAGCTGTTTTTT | CAISTGTGELFF
NA | TRBD1 | TRBJ1-2 | 14 | TRBV10-2 | TGCGCCAGCAGAAGGACAGGGGGCAACTATGGCTACACCTTC | CASRRTGGNYGYTF
few | TRBD1 | TRBJ1-2 | 13 | TRBV2 | TGTGCCAGCACCCAAACAGGGGCGAGTGGCTACACCTTC | CASTQTGASGYTF
NA | NA | TRBJ2-1 | 15 | TRBV7-9 | TGTGCCAGCAGCCCCCTCCGCAGCGGGCTCAATGAGCAGTTCTTC | CASSPLRSGLNEQFF
NA | NA | TRBJ1-4 | 13 | TRBV30 | TGTGCCTGGAGTGGCAGCTTTAATGAAAAACTGTTTTTT | CAWSGSFNEKLFF
NA | TRBD2 | TRBJ2-6 | 17 | TRBV5-1 | TGCGCCAGCAGTTCCCTAGCGGGAGACTCTGGGGCCAACGTCCTGACTTTC | CASSSLAGDSGANVLTF
NA | TRBD1 | TRBJ1-2 | 14 | TRBV7-9 | TGTGCCAGCAGCCAACAGACAGGGGACTATGGCTACACCTTC | CASSQQTGDYGYTF
NA | NA | TRBJ2-1 | 13 | TRBV6-1 | TGTGCCAGCGGCGAGGGGCCTTACAATGAGCAGTTCTTC | CASGEGPYNEQFF
NA | TRBD2 | TRBJ2-2 | 15 | TRBV5-1 | TGCGCCAGCAGCTGGACTAGCGGGAGCTCCGGGGAGCTGTTTTTT | CASSWTSGSSGELFF
NA | NA | TRBJ2-4 | 15 | TRBV7-9 | TGTGCCAGCAGCAATATGAGGGCGGCCAAAAACATTCAGTACTTC | CASSNMRAAKNIQYF
once | TRBD2 | TRBJ2-7 | 14 | TRBV28 | TGTGCCAGCAGCCTACTAGCGGGAGTGGGAGAGCAGTACTTC | CASSLLAGVGEQYF
NA | TRBD1 | TRBJ1-3 | 18 | TRBV28 | TGTGCCAGCAGCCCTTTAGGGGGACAGTTCTACTCTGGAAACACCATATATTTT | CASSPLGGQFYSGNTIYF
NA | NA | TRBJ2-7 | 15 | TRBV6-1 | TGTGCCAGCAGTGAAGGCCGTCTAGGTTCGAACGAGCAGTACTTC | CASSEGRLGSNEQYF
NA | NA | TRBJ2-2 | 15 | TRBV7-2 | TGTGCCACCCAAGGAGTGGGGACAAGGCCCGGGGAGCTGTTTTTT | CATQGVGTRPGELFF